This is a list of T cell receptor beta chains from one sample in a study of control samples from healthy donors and cancer patients. Method: immunoSEQ multiplex PCR; TCRdb's copy keeps in-frame clones and lacks some. The sample contains about 77,000 clones, approximately 92% of which appear only once. Sequenced: blood. The source is a woman aged 55 to 70 in good health. The CDR3 runs from the conserved cysteine through the conserved F or W. The order of the fields is J gene, D gene, clone size, V gene, CDR3 DNA, CDR3 protein. D genes are given only for firm matches. The size field is filled for only some rows; it gives once, few, many or a size class.

TRBJ1-5	.	.	TRBV28	TGTGCCAGCCCAAACACAGGCGGGGACTATCAGCCCCAGCATTTT	CASPNTGGDYQPQHF
TRBJ2-7	TRBD2	.	TRBV9	TGTGCCAGCAGCCGGAGGGGAGGGTCCGACTCCTACGAGCAGTACTTC	CASSRRGGSDSYEQYF
TRBJ2-7	.	.	TRBV7-2	TGTGCCAGCAGCTTTCTCACCTACGAGCAGTACTTC	CASSFLTYEQYF
TRBJ2-2	.	.	TRBV28	TGTGCCAGCAGTTTCAGGGGCGCCACCGGGGAGCTGTTTTTT	CASSFRGATGELFF
TRBJ1-6	.	.	TRBV25-1	TGTGCCAGCAGTGAATTAACATCGACTAATTCACCCCTCCACTTT	CASSELTSTNSPLHF
TRBJ2-1	.	.	TRBV7-7	TGTGCTAGCAGCCCATCTGGGGCAAGTACAGTGAATGAGCAGTTCTTC	CASSPSGASTVNEQFF
TRBJ1-5	.	.	TRBV10-3	TGTGCCATCAAGGGCGGGGATAGCAATCAGCCCCAGCATTTT	CAIKGGDSNQPQHF
TRBJ1-5	TRBD1	.	TRBV19	TGTGCCAGTAGTATGGACAGGGATCAGCCCCAGCATTTT	CASSMDRDQPQHF
TRBJ2-1	TRBD2	once	TRBV14	TGTGCCAGCAGCAACCCTAGCGGGAGCTCCTACAATGAGCAGTTCTTC	CASSNPSGSSYNEQFF
TRBJ2-2	.	once	TRBV9	TGTGCCAGCAGCCCCCGGTTGGTCCCCAGCGCGAACACCGGGGAGCTGTTTTTT	CASSPRLVPSANTGELFF
TRBJ1-5	.	.	TRBV29-1	TGCAGCGTTGGATGGGACATCAATCAGCCCCAGCATTTT	CSVGWDINQPQHF